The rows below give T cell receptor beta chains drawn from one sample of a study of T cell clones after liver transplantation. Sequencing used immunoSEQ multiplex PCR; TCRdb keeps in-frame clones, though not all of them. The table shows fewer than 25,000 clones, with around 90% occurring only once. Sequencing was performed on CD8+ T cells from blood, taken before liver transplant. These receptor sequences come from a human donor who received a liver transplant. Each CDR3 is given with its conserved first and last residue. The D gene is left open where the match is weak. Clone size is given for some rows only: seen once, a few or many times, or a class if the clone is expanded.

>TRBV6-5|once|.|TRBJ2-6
CASSYAEGANVLTF
TGTGCCAGCAGTTATGCCGAGGGGGCCAACGTCCTGACTTTC
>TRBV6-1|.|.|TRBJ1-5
CASSDYLGQPQHF
TGTGCCAGCAGTGACTATCTGGGACAGCCCCAGCATTTT
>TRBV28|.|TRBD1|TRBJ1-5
CASSIKAGTGGYQPQHF
TGTGCCAGCAGTATCAAGGCTGGGACAGGGGGTTATCAGCCCCAGCATTTT
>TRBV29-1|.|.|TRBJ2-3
CSVLPTQSTDTQYF
TGCAGCGTTCTACCGACACAAAGCACAGATACGCAGTATTTT
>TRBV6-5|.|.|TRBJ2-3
CASTLARSTDTQYF
TGTGCCAGCACCCTAGCAAGAAGCACAGATACGCAGTATTTT
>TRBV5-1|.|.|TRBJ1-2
CASSSLQTNYGYTF
TGCGCCAGCAGCTCTCTACAGACTAACTATGGCTACACCTTC
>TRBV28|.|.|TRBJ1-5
CASSPRDWRGNQPQHF
TGTGCCAGCAGTCCCCGGGACTGGAGGGGGAATCAGCCCCAGCATTTT
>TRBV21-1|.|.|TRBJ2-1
CASSASLLHHSDNEQFF
TGTGCCAGCAGTGCTTCGCTGCTACACCATTCCGACAATGAGCAGTTCTTC
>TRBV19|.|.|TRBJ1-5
CASSIVRSSGRPINQPQHF
TGTGCCAGTAGTATTGTGAGGAGTTCGGGGCGGCCTATTAATCAGCCCCAGCATTTT
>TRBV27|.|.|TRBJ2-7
CASSWGSGAYEQYF
TGTGCCAGCAGCTGGGGTAGCGGAGCCTACGAGCAGTACTTC
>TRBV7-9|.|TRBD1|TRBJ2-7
CASSPGTGFYEQYF
TGTGCCAGCAGCCCCGGGACAGGGTTCTACGAGCAGTACTTC
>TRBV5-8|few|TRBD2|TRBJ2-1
CASSYGLAGSNEQFF
TGTGCCAGCAGCTACGGACTAGCGGGAAGCAATGAGCAGTTCTTC
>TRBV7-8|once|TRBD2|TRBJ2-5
CASSLGGAAGEQETQYF
TGTGCCAGCAGCTTAGGCGGTGCAGCGGGAGAGCAAGAGACCCAGTACTTC
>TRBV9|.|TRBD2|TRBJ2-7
CASSVGGREGSEQYF
TGTGCCAGCAGCGTAGGGGGACGGGAGGGGTCCGAGCAGTACTTC
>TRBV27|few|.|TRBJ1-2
CASRGYGYTF
TGTGCCAGCAGAGGGTACGGCTACACCTTC
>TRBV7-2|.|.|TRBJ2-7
CASSKERGYDEQYF
TGTGCCAGCAGCAAGGAAAGGGGCTACGACGAGCAGTACTTC
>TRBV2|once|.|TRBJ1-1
CASILGGGMNTEAFF
TGTGCCAGCATCTTAGGGGGGGGCATGAACACTGAAGCTTTCTTT
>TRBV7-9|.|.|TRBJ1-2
CASNLVGGYTF
TGTGCCAGCAACCTAGTGGGTGGCTACACCTTC
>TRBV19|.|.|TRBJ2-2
CASSPWDTDTGELFF
TGTGCCAGTAGTCCCTGGGACACCGACACCGGGGAGCTGTTTTTT
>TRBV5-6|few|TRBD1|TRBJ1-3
CASRGQGGNTIYF
TGTGCCAGCAGAGGACAGGGTGGAAACACCATATATTTT
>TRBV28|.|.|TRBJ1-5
CASSLHIGVQPQHF
TGTGCCAGCAGTTTACATATTGGCGTTCAGCCCCAGCATTTT
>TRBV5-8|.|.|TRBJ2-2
CASSPEGGGSTGELFF
TGTGCCAGCAGCCCGGAGGGGGGAGGGAGCACCGGGGAGCTGTTTTTT
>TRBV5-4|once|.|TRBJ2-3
CASSLGGVPDTQYF
TGTGCCAGCAGCTTGGGCGGGGTCCCAGATACGCAGTATTTT
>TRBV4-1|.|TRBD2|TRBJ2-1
CASSQSAGATYNEQFF
TGCGCCAGCAGCCAATCGGCGGGAGCCACCTACAATGAGCAGTTCTTC
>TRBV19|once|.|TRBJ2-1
CASSPSSYNEQFF
TGTGCCAGTAGTCCGAGCTCCTACAATGAGCAGTTCTTC
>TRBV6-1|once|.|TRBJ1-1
CASSEGALGNTEAFF
TGTGCCAGCAGTGAAGGCGCTCTGGGGAACACTGAAGCTTTCTTT
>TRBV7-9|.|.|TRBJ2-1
CASSPGYNEQFF
TGTGCCAGCAGCCCCGGGTACAATGAGCAGTTCTTC
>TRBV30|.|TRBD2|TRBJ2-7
CAWSTGLAGDEQYF
TGTGCCTGGAGTACTGGTTTAGCGGGTGACGAGCAGTACTTC
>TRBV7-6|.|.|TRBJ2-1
CASSLKEAEQFF
TGTGCCAGCAGCTTAAAAGAGGCGGAGCAGTTCTTC
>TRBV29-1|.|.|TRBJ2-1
CSVPTTISSYNEQFF
TGCAGCGTGCCAACGACTATTAGCTCCTACAATGAGCAGTTCTTC
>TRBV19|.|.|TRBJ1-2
CASSIWLPKSGYTF
TGTGCCAGTAGTATTTGGCTGCCTAAGAGTGGCTACACCTTC
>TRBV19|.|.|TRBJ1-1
CASSDHWTGETEAFF
TGTGCCAGTAGCGACCATTGGACGGGGGAGACTGAAGCTTTCTTT
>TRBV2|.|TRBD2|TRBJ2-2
CASSPPEIAGGRGVGELFF
TGTGCCAGCAGTCCCCCGGAAATAGCGGGAGGGCGAGGGGTCGGGGAGCTGTTTTTT
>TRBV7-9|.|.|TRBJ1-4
CASSTETDATNEKLFF
TGTGCCAGCAGCACTGAGACAGATGCAACTAATGAAAAACTGTTTTTT
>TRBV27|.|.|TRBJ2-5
CASSLSGPETQYF
TGTGCCAGCAGTTTGTCAGGTCCCGAGACCCAGTACTTC
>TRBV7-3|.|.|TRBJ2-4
CASSLTRGAKNIQYF
TGTGCCAGCAGCTTAACTCGGGGGGCCAAAAACATTCAGTACTTC